This T cell receptor beta chain was identified during a study of beta chain features in type 1 diabetes. General observations from the study: Shortening that was moderate but significant affected the TCRB CDR3s of Type 1 diabetes patients in all four CD4+ subsets.

TCRB transcripts that were expressed got sequenced, as all of the isolated RNA had been reverse transcribed. Using immunoSEQ multiplex PCR, the repertoire was profiled, and TCRdb retains in-frame clones only, with some absent. Of 600,000 or so clones listed, more than 12% are singletons. The J segment lost 4 bases and the V segment lost 0 bases, leaving 5 bases of the junction unmatched. The CDR3 has 16 residues. CDR1 is KGHSH and CDR2 is LQKENI in the germline V gene. About this clone itself: No antigen is known for it.

The specimen sequenced was naive CD4+ T cells from blood. The V and J genes are TRBV18 and TRBJ2-1; 8 nucleotides match TRBD2. This TCR was sampled from a man between 18 and 29 years old with type 1 diabetes. CDR3 amino acids: CASSPPVAGNYNEQFF. In DNA, the CDR3 is TGTGCCAGCTCACCACCGGTAGCGGGGAATTACAATGAGCAGTTCTTC.